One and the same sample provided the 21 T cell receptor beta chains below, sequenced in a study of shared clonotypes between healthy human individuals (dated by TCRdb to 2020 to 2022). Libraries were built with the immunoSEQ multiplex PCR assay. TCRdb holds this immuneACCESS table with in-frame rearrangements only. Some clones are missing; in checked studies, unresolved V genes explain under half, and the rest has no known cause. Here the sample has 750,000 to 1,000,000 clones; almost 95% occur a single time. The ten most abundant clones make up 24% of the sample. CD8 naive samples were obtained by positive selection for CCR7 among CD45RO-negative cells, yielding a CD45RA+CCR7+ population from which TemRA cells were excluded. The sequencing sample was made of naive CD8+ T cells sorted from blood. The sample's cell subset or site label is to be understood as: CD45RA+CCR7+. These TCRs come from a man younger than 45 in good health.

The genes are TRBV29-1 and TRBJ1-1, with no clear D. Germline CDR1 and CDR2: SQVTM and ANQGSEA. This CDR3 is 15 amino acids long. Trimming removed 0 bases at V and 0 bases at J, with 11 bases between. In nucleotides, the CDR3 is TGCAGCGTTGAAGAATCCTCCTTATTGAACACTGAAGCTTTCTTT. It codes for CSVEESSLLNTEAFF.

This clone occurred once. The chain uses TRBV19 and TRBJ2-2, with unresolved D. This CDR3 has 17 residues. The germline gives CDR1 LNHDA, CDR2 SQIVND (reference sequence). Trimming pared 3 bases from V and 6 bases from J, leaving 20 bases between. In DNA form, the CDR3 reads TGTGCCAGTAGTATTACCAGTGCGGCTTCAGTAGCCGGGGAGCTGTTTTTT. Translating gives CASSITSAASVAGELFF. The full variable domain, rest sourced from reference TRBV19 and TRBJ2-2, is DGGITQSPKYLFRKEGQNVTLSCEQNLNHDAMYWYRQDPGQGLRLIYYSQIVNDFQKGDIAEGYSVSREKKESFPLTVTSAQKNPTAFYLCASSITSAASVAGELFFGEGSRLTVL.

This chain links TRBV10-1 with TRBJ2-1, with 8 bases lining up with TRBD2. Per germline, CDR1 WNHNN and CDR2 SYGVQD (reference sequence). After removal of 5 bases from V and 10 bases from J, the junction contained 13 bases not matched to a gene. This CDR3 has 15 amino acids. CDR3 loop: CASSYSGGKSGEQFF. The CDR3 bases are TGCGCCAGCAGTTACAGCGGGGGTAAGAGTGGGGAGCAGTTCTTC.

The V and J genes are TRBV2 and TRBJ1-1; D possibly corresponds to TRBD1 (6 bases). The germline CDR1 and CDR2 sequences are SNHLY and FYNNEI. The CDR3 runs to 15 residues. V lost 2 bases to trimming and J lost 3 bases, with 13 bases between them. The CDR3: CASSEWDTGYTEAFF. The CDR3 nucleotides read TGTGCCAGCAGTGAATGGGACACGGGCTACACTGAAGCTTTCTTT.

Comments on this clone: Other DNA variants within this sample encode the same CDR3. The CDR3 region is CASSLLNYNEQFF. The CDR3 DNA is TGTGCCAGCAGTTTATTAAACTACAATGAGCAGTTCTTC. The rearrangement uses TRBV27 and TRBJ2-1, with D unclear. Looked up from germline, CDR1 is MNHEY and CDR2 is SMNVEV (reference sequence). The V end lost 1 base, the J end lost 3 bases, and 4 bases lay between the germline ends. This CDR3 spans 13 amino acids.

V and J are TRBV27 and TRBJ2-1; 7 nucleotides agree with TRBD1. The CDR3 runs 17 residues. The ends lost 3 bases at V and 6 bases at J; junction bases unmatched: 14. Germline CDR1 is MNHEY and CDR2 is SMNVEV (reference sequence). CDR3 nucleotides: TGTGCCAGCAGTTTTCTCACAGGGGCAGCGGTGTCCAATGAGCAGTTCTTC. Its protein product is CASSFLTGAAVSNEQFF.

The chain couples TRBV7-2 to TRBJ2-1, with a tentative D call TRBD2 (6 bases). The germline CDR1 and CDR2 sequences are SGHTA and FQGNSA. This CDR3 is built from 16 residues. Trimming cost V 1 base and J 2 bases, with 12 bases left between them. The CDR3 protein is CASSLDGTLTYNEQFF. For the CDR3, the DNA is TGTGCCAGCAGCTTAGACGGGACTCTAACCTACAATGAGCAGTTCTTC.

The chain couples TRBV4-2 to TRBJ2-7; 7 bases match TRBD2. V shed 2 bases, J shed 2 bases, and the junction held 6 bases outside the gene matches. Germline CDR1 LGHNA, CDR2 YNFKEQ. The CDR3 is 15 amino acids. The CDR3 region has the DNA TGTGCCAGCAGCCAATTAGCTAGCGGCCCCTACGAGCAGTACTTC. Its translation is CASSQLASGPYEQYF.

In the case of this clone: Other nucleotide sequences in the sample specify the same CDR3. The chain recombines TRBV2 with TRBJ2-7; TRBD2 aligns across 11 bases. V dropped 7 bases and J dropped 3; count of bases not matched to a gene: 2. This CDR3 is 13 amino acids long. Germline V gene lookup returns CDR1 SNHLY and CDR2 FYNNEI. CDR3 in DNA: TGTGCCAGCAAACTAGCGGGAGTCTACGAGCAGTACTTC. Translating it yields CASKLAGVYEQYF.

CDR3 amino acids: CASSLMGGHDLVTFF. CDR3 bases: TGTGCCAGCAGCTTAATGGGGGGCCACGATCTCGTAACTTTCTTT. The rearrangement joins TRBV11-2 to TRBJ1-1, with D possibly TRBD1 on 6 matching bases. The germline CDR1 and CDR2 sequences are SGHAT and FQNNGV. The germline V and J ends were trimmed by 2 bases and 12 bases, with 22 bases remaining between them. The CDR3 is made up of 15 amino acids.

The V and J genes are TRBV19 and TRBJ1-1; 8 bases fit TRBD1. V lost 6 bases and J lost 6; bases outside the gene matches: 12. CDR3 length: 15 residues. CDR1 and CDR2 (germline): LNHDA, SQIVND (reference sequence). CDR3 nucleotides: TGTGCCAGTAGCCCCATCTGGACAGGGCCCCCTGAAGCTTTCTTT. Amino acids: CASSPIWTGPPEAFF.

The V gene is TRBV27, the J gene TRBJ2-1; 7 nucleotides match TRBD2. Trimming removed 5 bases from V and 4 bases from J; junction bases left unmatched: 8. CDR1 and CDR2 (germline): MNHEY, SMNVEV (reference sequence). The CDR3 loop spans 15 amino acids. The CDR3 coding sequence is TGTGCCAGCAGTAAACAAGCGGGATTATACAATGAGCAGTTCTTC. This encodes CASSKQAGLYNEQFF.

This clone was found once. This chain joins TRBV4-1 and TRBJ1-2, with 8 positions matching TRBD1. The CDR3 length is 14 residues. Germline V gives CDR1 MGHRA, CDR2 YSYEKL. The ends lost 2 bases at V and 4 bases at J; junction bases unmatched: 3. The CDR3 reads CASSQSGQGYGYTF. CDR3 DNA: TGCGCCAGCAGCCAAAGCGGACAGGGCTATGGCTACACCTTC.

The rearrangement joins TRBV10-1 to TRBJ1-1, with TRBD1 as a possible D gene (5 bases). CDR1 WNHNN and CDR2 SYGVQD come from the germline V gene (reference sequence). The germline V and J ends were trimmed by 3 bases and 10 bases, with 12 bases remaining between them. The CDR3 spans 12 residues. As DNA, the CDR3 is TGCGCCAGCAGTGATCGGAGGGGTTCAGCTTTCTTT. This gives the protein CASSDRRGSAFF.

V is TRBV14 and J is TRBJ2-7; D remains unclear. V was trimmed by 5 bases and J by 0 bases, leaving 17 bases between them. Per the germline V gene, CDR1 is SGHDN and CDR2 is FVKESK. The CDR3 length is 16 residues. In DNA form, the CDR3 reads TGTGCCAGCAGCAAAAGGATTCACAGCAGCTCCTACGAGCAGTACTTC. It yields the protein CASSKRIHSSSYEQYF. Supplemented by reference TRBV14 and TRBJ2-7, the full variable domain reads EAGVTQFPSHSVIEKGQTVTLRCDPISGHDNLYWYRRVMGKEIKFLLHFVKESKQDESGMPNNRFLAERTGGTYSTLKVQPAELEDSGVYFCASSKRIHSSSYEQYFGPGTRLTVT.

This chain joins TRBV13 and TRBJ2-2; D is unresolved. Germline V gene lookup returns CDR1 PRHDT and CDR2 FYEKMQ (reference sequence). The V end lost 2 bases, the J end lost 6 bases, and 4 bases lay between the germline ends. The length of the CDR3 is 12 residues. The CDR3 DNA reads TGTGCCAGCAGCTTAATTGCCGGGGAGCTGTTTTTT. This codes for CASSLIAGELFF.

This chain's CDR3 is CASSAMGGVGNEQFF. In DNA form, the CDR3 reads TGTGCCAGCAGCGCCATGGGGGGAGTTGGCAATGAGCAGTTCTTC. V usage is TRBV11-2 and J usage is TRBJ2-1; D might be TRBD2 (6 bases). The CDR3 sequence is 15 residues long. Germline values: CDR1 SGHAT, CDR2 FQNNGV. V was cut by 5 bases and J by 6 bases, with 17 bases left in between.

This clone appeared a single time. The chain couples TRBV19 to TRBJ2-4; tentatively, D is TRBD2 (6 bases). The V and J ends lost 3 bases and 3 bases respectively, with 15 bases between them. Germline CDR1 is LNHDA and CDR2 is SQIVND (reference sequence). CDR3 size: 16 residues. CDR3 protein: CASSIWDSDGKNIQYF. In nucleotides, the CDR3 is TGTGCCAGTAGTATCTGGGACTCCGATGGCAAAAACATTCAGTACTTC.

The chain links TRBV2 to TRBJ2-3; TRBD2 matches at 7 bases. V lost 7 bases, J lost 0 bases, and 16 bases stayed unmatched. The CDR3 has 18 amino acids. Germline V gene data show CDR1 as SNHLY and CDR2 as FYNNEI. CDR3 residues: CASKDSSGNSLSTDTQYF. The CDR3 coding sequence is TGTGCCAGCAAGGATTCTAGCGGCAATTCCCTTAGCACAGATACGCAGTATTTT.

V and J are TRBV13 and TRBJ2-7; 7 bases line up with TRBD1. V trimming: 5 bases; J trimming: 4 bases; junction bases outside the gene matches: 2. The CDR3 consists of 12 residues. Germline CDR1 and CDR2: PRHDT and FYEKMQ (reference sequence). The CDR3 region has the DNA TGTGCCAGCAGCCGACAGGGTTACGAGCAGTACTTC. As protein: CASSRQGYEQYF. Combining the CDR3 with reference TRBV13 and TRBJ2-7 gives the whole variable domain AAGVIQSPRHLIKEKRETATLKCYPIPRHDTVYWYQQGPGQDPQFLISFYEKMQSDKGSIPDRFSAQQFSDYHSELNMSSLELGDSALYFCASSRQGYEQYFGPGTRLTVT.

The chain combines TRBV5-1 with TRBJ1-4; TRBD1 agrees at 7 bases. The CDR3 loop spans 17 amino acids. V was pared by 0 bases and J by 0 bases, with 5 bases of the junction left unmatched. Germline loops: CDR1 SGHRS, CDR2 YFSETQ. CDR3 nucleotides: TGCGCCAGCAGCTTGGTGACAGGGATCTCAACTAATGAAAAACTGTTTTTT. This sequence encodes CASSLVTGISTNEKLFF.